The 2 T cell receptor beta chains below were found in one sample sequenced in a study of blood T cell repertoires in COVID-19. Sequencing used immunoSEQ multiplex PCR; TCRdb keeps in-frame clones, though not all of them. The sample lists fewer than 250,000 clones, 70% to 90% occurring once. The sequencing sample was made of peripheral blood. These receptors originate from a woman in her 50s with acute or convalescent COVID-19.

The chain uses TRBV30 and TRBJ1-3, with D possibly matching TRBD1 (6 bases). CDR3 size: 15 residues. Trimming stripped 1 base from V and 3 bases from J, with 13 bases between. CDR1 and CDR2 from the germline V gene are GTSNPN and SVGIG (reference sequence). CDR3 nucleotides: TGTGCCTGGAGTGCACAGGGCTTGGGTGGAAACACCATATATTTT. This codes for CAWSAQGLGGNTIYF.

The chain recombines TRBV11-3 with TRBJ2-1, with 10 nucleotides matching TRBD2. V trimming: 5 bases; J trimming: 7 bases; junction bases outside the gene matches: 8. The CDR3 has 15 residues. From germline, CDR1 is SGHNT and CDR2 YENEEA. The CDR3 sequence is CASSPRAGGVNEQFF. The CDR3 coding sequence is TGTGCCAGCAGCCCACGAGCGGGAGGGGTTAATGAGCAGTTCTTC.